This T cell receptor beta chain was obtained from a study of cytomegalovirus exposure and HLA in healthy donors. The wider study: The approximately 710 first-cohort repertoires and the approximately 130 validation repertoires shared the same platform, a later analysis reported.

Germline V CDR1 and CDR2: MNHEY, SMNVEV (reference sequence). Trimming left V 6 bases short and J 0 bases short, with 12 bases between. The CDR3 runs to 14 residues. Study findings and constraints: Most TCRs appeared rarely, but some public TCRs recurred in many donors. There were 150 to 200 TCR beta chains listed as cytomegalovirus-associated.

Comment on this clone: As yet, its antigen is unknown.

The assay was immunoSEQ multiplex PCR, and TCRdb's table has in-frame clones only and misses some. The sample has about 160,000 clones; 65% to 90% are singletons. Sequencing was carried out using PBMCs. The sequence was obtained from a woman between 18 and 29 years old in good health and CMV-seronegative. The chain has TRBV27 and TRBJ2-7; possibly TRBD2 for D (5 bases). The CDR3 protein is CASSLGVGSYEQYF. In DNA form, the CDR3 reads TGTGCCAGCAGCCTCGGGGTTGGCTCCTACGAGCAGTACTTC.